The clone carrying this T cell receptor (beta chain) is a singleton in its sample. This sample is part of a study of blood T cell repertoires in COVID-19. Study-wide background: Samples came from the United States, Italy and Spain, spanning acute and convalescent COVID-19. T cells, B-cell-depleted T cells, or PBMCs provided the cDNA or gDNA that served as material.

Original data processing: Estimated nucleated cell counts came from reference gene primer amplification. TCRdb's table, derived via immunoSEQ multiplex PCR, lists solely in-frame clones and lacks some. The V and J calls and clone size are taken from that table; D and trimming were inferred from the DNA. Counted here are approximately 120,000 clones, approximately 81% occurring once; the ten biggest clones make up more than 5.5%. CDR1 and CDR2 from the germline V gene are MNHEY and SVGAGI. The CDR3 length is 13 residues. Trimming removed 2 bases from V and 4 bases from J, with 6 bases in between. V gene TRBV6-5 combines with J gene TRBJ1-5, with D unclear. The clonotype was recovered from a man aged 55 to 70 with acute or convalescent COVID-19. Sequenced input: peripheral blood. The CDR3 DNA follows: TGTGCCAGCAGTTACGGGAGGAATCAGCCCCAGCATTTT. Its translation: CASSYGRNQPQHF.